The present T cell receptor (beta chain) was sequenced within a study of cytomegalovirus exposure and HLA in healthy donors. Findings and limits, study-wide: Follow-up analysis seemed to connect common viral pathogens with several of the most significant clusters identified.

Trimming removed 5 bases from V and 7 bases from J, with 15 bases in between. The CDR3 runs to 14 residues. Looked up from germline, CDR1 is SEHNR and CDR2 is FQNEAQ (reference sequence). Details on this clone: Its antigen is not known.

In the PCR, 60 Vbeta and 13 Jbeta primers were used. Produced via immunoSEQ multiplex PCR; TCRdb's table is partial and in-frame only. The profile shows about 200,000 clones, roughly 80% of them singletons. The sequencing input was PBMCs. The chain links TRBV7-9 to TRBJ2-4; D perhaps matches TRBD1 (6 bases). This TCR derives from a man aged 35 to 55 in good health and CMV-seropositive. CDR3: CASSLDSYTNIQYF. CDR3 bases: TGTGCCAGCAGCCTGGACAGTTATACGAACATTCAGTACTTC.